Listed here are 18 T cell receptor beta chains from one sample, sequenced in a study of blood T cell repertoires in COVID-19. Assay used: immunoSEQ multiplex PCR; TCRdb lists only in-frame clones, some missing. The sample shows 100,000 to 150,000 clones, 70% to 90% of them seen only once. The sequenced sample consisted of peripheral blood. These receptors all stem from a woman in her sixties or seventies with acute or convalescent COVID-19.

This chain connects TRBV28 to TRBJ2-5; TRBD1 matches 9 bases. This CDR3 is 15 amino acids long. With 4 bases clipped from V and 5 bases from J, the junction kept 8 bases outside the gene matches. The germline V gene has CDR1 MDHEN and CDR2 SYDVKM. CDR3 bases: TGTGCCAGCAGTTCGACAGGGGGGGGTTTGGAGACCCAGTACTTC. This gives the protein CASSSTGGGLETQYF.

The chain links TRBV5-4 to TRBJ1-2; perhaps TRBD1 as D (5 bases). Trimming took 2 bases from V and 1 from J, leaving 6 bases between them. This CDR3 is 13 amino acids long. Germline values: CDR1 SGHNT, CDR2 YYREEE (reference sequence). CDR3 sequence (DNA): TGTGCCAGCAGCTTAGACAGTAACTATGGCTACACCTTC. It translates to CASSLDSNYGYTF.

CDR3 amino acids: CSASVGGNYEQYF. DNA for the CDR3: TGCAGTGCTAGTGTAGGGGGAAACTACGAGCAGTACTTC. This chain joins TRBV20-1 and TRBJ2-7, with a weak D call TRBD1 (6 bases). The V gene's germline CDR1 is DFQATT and CDR2 SNEGSKA (reference sequence). Trimming removed 3 bases at V and 3 bases at J, with 12 bases between. The CDR3 runs 13 residues.

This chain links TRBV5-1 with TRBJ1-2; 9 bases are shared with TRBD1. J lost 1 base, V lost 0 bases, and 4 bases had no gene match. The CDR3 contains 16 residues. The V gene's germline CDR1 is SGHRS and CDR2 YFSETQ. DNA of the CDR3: TGCGCCAGCAGCTTGGAGACAGGGGGTAATAACTATGGCTACACCTTC. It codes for CASSLETGGNNYGYTF.

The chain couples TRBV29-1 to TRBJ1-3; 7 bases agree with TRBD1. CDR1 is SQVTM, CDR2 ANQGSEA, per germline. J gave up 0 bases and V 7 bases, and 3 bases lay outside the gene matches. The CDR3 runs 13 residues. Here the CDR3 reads CSAGTVSGNTIYF. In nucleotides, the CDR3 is TGCAGCGCAGGGACAGTCTCTGGAAACACCATATATTTT.

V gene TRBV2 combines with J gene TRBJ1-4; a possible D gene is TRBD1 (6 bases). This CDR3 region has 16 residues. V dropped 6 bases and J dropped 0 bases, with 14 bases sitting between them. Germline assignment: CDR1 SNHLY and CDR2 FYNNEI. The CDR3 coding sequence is TGTGCCAGCAGGGAGCAGGGGTTTGCAACTAATGAAAAACTGTTTTTT. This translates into CASREQGFATNEKLFF.

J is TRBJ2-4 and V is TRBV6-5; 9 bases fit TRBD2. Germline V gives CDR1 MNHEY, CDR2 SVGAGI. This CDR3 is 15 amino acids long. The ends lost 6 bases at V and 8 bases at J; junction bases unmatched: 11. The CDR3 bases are TGTGCCAGCAGCCGCGCCTCTAGCGGGGCCCACATTCAGTACTTC. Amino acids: CASSRASSGAHIQYF.

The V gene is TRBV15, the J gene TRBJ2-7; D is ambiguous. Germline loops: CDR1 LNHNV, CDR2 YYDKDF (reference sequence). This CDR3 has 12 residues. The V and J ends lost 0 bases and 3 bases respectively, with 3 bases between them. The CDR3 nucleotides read TGTGCCACCAGCAGAGACCACTACGAGCAGTACTTC. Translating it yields CATSRDHYEQYF. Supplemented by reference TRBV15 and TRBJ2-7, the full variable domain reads DAMVIQNPRYQVTQFGKPVTLSCSQTLNHNVMYWYQQKSSQAPKLLFHYYDKDFNNEADTPDNFQSRRPNTSFCFLDIRSPGLGDTAMYLCATSRDHYEQYFGPGTRLTVT.

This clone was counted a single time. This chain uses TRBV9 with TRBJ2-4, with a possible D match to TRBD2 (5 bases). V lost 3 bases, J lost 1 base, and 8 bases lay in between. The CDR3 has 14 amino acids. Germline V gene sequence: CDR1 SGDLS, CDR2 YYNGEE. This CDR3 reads CASSGGVAKNIQYF. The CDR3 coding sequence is TGTGCCAGCAGCGGGGGAGTGGCCAAAAACATTCAGTACTTC.

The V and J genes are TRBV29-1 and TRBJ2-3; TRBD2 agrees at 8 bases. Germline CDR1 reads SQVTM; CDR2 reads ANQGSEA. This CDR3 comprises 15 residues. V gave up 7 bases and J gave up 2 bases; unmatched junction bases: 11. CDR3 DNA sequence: TGCAGCGGCTCCCGGGAGGGCCTAATCACAGATACGCAGTATTTT. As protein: CSGSREGLITDTQYF.

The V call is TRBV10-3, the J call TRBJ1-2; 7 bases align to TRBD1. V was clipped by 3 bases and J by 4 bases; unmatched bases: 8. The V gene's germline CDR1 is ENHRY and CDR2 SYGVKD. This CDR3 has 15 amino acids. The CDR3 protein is CAISENRDSGYGYTF. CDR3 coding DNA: TGTGCCATCAGTGAAAACCGGGACAGCGGCTATGGCTACACCTTC.

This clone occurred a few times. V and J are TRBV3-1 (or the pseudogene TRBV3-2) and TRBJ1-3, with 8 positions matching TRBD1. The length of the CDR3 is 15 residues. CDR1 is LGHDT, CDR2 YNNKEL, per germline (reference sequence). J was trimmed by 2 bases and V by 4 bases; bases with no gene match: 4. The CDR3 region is CASSPDRATGNTIYF. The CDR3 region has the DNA TGTGCCAGCAGCCCGGACAGGGCGACTGGAAACACCATATATTTT.

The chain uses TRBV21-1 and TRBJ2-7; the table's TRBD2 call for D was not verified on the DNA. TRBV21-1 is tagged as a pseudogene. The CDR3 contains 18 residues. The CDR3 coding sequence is TGTGCCAGCAGCAAAGAACGGGAATCCCGGGAGGGATCCTACGAGCAGTACGTC. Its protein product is CASSKERESREGSYEQYV.

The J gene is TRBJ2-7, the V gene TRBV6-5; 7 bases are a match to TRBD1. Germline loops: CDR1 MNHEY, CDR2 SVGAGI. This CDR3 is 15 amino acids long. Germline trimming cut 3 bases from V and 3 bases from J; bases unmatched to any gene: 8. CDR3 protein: CASSYSRDRHYEQYF. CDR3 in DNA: TGTGCCAGCAGTTATTCCCGGGACAGACACTACGAGCAGTACTTC.

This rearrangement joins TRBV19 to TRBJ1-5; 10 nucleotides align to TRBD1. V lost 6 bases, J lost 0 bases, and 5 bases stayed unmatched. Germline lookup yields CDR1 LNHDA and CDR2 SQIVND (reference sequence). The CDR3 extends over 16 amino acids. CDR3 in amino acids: CASRPDRGVSNQPQHF. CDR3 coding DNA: TGTGCCAGTAGGCCGGACAGGGGGGTTAGCAATCAGCCCCAGCATTTT. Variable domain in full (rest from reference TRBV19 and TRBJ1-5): DGGITQSPKYLFRKEGQNVTLSCEQNLNHDAMYWYRQDPGQGLRLIYYSQIVNDFQKGDIAEGYSVSREKKESFPLTVTSAQKNPTAFYLCASRPDRGVSNQPQHFGDGTRLSIL.

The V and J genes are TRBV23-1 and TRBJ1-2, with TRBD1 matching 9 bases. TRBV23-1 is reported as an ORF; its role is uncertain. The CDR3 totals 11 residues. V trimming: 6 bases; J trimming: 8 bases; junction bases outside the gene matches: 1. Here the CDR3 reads CASRDRGGYTF. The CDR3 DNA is TGCGCCAGCAGGGACAGGGGAGGCTACACCTTC.

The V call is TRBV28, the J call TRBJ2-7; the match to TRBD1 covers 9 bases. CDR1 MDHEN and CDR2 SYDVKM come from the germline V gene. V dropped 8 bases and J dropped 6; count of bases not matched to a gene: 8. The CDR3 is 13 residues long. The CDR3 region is CASRGQGSTEQYV. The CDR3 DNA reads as TGTGCCAGCCGCGGACAGGGGTCGACCGAGCAGTACGTC.

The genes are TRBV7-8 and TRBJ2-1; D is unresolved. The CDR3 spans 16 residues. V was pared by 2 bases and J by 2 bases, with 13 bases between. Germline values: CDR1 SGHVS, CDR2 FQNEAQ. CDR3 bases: TGTGCCAGCAGCTTAACCGAGCCAAAACCCTACAATGAGCAGTTCTTC. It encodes CASSLTEPKPYNEQFF.